This passage covers 32 T cell receptor beta chains from one sample sequenced in a study of T cells after yellow fever vaccination. TCRdb reanalysed the 5' RACE reads using MiXCR and keeps one entry per CDR3 protein. The top ten clones hold 3% to 4% of a sample with 340,000 or so distinct CDR3 sequences, roughly an eighth of them seen once. The source was CD4+ T cells sorted from PBMCs, collected 15 days after the yellow fever booster vaccination. Receptor source: a man between 18 and 29 years old who received the YFV17D yellow fever vaccine.

The gene calls are TRBV6-5 and TRBJ1-2, with D perhaps TRBD1 (5 bases). The V and J ends lost 1 base and 7 bases respectively, with 7 bases between them. In germline, CDR1 is MNHEY, CDR2 SVGAGI. This CDR3 region has 12 residues. The CDR3 reads CASSYWGVGYTF. The DNA of the CDR3 is TGTGCCAGCAGTTACTGGGGGGTTGGCTACACCTTC.

The chain is built from TRBV20-1 and TRBJ1-1; D gene unclear. In germline, CDR1 is DFQATT, CDR2 SNEGSKA (reference sequence). The ends were cut back, 3 bases at V and 11 bases at J, with 13 bases in the middle. This CDR3 region has 11 residues. The CDR3 DNA reads as TGCAGTGCTAGGACTCAGGCCCGGGCTTTCTTT. It translates to CSARTQARAFF.

The chain joins TRBV5-1 to TRBJ2-1; 7 bases match TRBD1. Trimming cost V 2 bases and J 6 bases; bases outside gene matches: 2. Germline V gene lookup returns CDR1 SGHRS and CDR2 YFSETQ. CDR3 size: 13 residues. The CDR3 nucleotides read TGCGCCAGCAGCTTTACAGGGGCCAATGAGCAGTTCTTC. This sequence encodes CASSFTGANEQFF.

Many counts were recorded for this clonotype. The chain carries TRBV4-2 and TRBJ1-6, with no clear D. Germline V gives CDR1 LGHNA, CDR2 YNFKEQ. The CDR3 is made up of 13 amino acids. V was pared by 0 bases and J by 7 bases, with 4 bases between. CDR3 amino acids: CASSQDRNSPLHF. CDR3 coding DNA: TGTGCCAGCAGCCAAGATCGGAATTCACCCCTCCACTTT.

This clonotype was detected only a few times. J is TRBJ2-2 and V is TRBV11-2; unclear D gene. Trimming left V 3 bases short and J 9 bases short, with 14 bases between. Germline CDR1 and CDR2: SGHAT and FQNNGV. The CDR3 contains 14 residues. Here the CDR3 reads CASSFSSSVRELFF. The CDR3 DNA is TGTGCCAGCAGCTTTAGCTCGTCCGTACGGGAGCTGTTTTTT.

A few counts support this clonotype. The chain is built from TRBV7-3 and TRBJ1-1; tentatively, D is TRBD1 (5 bases). Trimming took off 6 bases at V and 3 bases at J, with 14 bases between the two ends. CDR3 length: 14 residues. Per germline, CDR1 SGHTA and CDR2 FQGTGA. The CDR3: CASSSEGRHTEAFF. The CDR3 nucleotides are TGTGCCAGCAGTTCAGAGGGACGGCACACTGAAGCTTTCTTT.

This chain connects TRBV6-5 to TRBJ1-4; D uncertain. Germline V gene data show CDR1 as MNHEY and CDR2 as SVGAGI. Trimming removed 4 bases at V and 5 bases at J, with 11 bases between. The CDR3 consists of 14 residues. In DNA form, the CDR3 reads TGTGCCAGCAGTTCTCGACGGAGAAATGAAAAACTGTTTTTT. This encodes CASSSRRRNEKLFF.

This clonotype was observed a handful of times. This sequence joins TRBV20-1 and TRBJ1-6; D remains unclear. The CDR3 has 13 residues. Trimming removed 3 bases from V and 7 bases from J, with 10 bases in between. Looked up from germline, CDR1 is DFQATT and CDR2 is SNEGSKA (reference sequence). The CDR3 bases are TGCAGTGCTAGTCGGGAACTAAATTCACCCCTCCACTTT. Protein product: CSASRELNSPLHF.

This chain links TRBV5-1 with TRBJ2-2; TRBD2 aligns across 11 bases. V gave up 3 bases and J gave up 0 bases; unmatched junction bases: 1. Germline V CDR1 and CDR2: SGHRS, YFSETQ. This CDR3 region has 16 residues. CDR3 bases: TGCGCCAGCAGCTGGGGACTAGCGGCGAACACCGGGGAGCTGTTTTTT. Its translation: CASSWGLAANTGELFF.

The chain has TRBV5-1 and TRBJ1-1; D call uncertain. The germline CDR1 and CDR2 sequences are SGHRS and YFSETQ. Trimming took off 4 bases at V and 5 bases at J, with 15 bases between the two ends. The CDR3 is 14 amino acids. The DNA of the CDR3 is TGCGCCAGCAGCCCCGATAACCTGGGTACTGAAGCTTTCTTT. Translation gives CASSPDNLGTEAFF.

This chain uses TRBV7-9 with TRBJ2-3; 14 bases align to TRBD2. The trim removed 5 bases at V and 6 bases at J, leaving 7 bases unmatched. The CDR3 consists of 16 residues. The germline V gene encodes CDR1 SEHNR and CDR2 FQNEAQ (reference sequence). CDR3 protein: CASSPRLAGGPDTQYF. DNA for the CDR3: TGTGCCAGCAGCCCAAGACTAGCGGGGGGGCCGGATACGCAGTATTTT.

This clonotype has a count of ten or more. The CDR3, as DNA: TGTGCCAGCCGGGACAGACAAGAGACCCAGTACTTC. It specifies CASRDRQETQYF. The chain couples TRBV10-3 to TRBJ2-5, with 7 bases lining up with TRBD1. This CDR3 contains 12 residues. V shed 10 bases and J 2 bases; nucleotides not matched to a gene: 4. In germline, CDR1 is ENHRY, CDR2 SYGVKD.

This clonotype has just a few counts. The rearrangement links TRBV3-1 to TRBJ1-1, with D maybe TRBD1 (6 bases). CDR1 is LGHDT and CDR2 is YNNKEL in the germline V gene (reference sequence). The CDR3 consists of 14 residues. V gave up 7 bases and J gave up 1 base, with 13 bases separating them. The CDR3 nucleotides read TGTGCCAGCACCCAGTGGGGGGCGAACACTGAAGCTTTCTTT. This encodes CASTQWGANTEAFF.

In this sample, this clonotype turned up a few times. The chain employs TRBV7-9 and TRBJ1-1; D uncertain. Trimming took off 1 base at V and 0 bases at J, with 9 bases between the two ends. The CDR3 is 15 amino acids. Germline assignment: CDR1 SEHNR and CDR2 FQNEAQ (reference sequence). Here the CDR3 reads CASSLGSNMNTEAFF. As DNA, the CDR3 is TGTGCCAGCAGCTTAGGTAGTAACATGAACACTGAAGCTTTCTTT.

CDR3 amino acids: CASSLVRGTTEAFF. As DNA, the CDR3 is TGTGCCAGCAGCTTAGTTCGGGGGACCACTGAAGCTTTCTTT. The J gene is TRBJ1-1, the V gene TRBV7-2; D perhaps matches TRBD1 (5 bases). Trimming removed 1 base at V and 4 bases at J, with 10 bases between. Germline V CDR1 and CDR2: SGHTA, FQGNSA. CDR3 size: 14 residues.

There are many counts of this clonotype. The chain carries TRBV5-1 and TRBJ2-7; 8 nucleotides match TRBD1. Germline CDR1 is SGHRS and CDR2 is YFSETQ. The CDR3 covers 16 residues. V was pared by 1 base and J by 1 base, with 7 bases of the junction left unmatched. The CDR3 loop is CASSLIRQGISYEQYF. The CDR3 DNA is TGCGCCAGCAGCTTGATCCGACAGGGGATATCCTACGAGCAGTACTTC.

This clonotype turned up a few times. This chain connects TRBV10-3 to TRBJ1-6; D gene ambiguous. Germline CDR1 reads ENHRY; CDR2 reads SYGVKD. Deletions cut 0 bases from V and 8 bases from J, with 5 bases between. This CDR3 spans 13 amino acids. The CDR3 spells CAISESRDSPLHF. CDR3 sequence (DNA): TGTGCCATCAGTGAGTCGAGGGATTCACCCCTCCACTTT.

This clonotype was counted between two and nine times. The genes are TRBV25-1 and TRBJ2-7; D may be TRBD1 or TRBD2 (5 bases each). V lost 6 bases to trimming and J lost 0 bases, with 9 bases between them. Germline values: CDR1 MGHDK, CDR2 SYGVNS. The CDR3 contains 13 residues. Written as DNA, the CDR3 is TGTGCCAGCAGGAAGGGGACCTCCTACGAGCAGTACTTC. It is translated as CASRKGTSYEQYF.

The chain uses TRBV7-9 and TRBJ1-2; 9 bases match TRBD1. CDR1 SEHNR and CDR2 FQNEAQ come from the germline V gene (reference sequence). The CDR3 covers 15 residues. J was trimmed by 6 bases and V by 0 bases; bases with no gene match: 5. The DNA for the CDR3 is TGTGCCAGCAGCTTAGCTGGGGACAGGGAGGATGGCTACACCTTC. It is translated as CASSLAGDREDGYTF.

This clonotype was found a few times. This chain connects TRBV15 to TRBJ1-3, with D possibly being TRBD1 (5 bases). Germline V gives CDR1 LNHNV, CDR2 YYDKDF (reference sequence). The CDR3 is 15 amino acids. V was pared by 3 bases and J by 3 bases, with 12 bases between. The CDR3 DNA sequence: TGTGCCACCAGCAGGGACACTGGAGTTGGAAACACCATATATTTT. It specifies CATSRDTGVGNTIYF.

This clonotype was counted ten times or more. The CDR3: CASSRPARGYEQYF. CDR3 in DNA: TGTGCCAGCAGCCGTCCGGCCAGAGGCTACGAGCAGTACTTC. The rearrangement links TRBV12-3 or TRBV12-4 to TRBJ2-7; D ambiguous. V lost 6 bases, J lost 3 bases, and 15 bases lay in between. The CDR3 is made up of 14 amino acids.

This chain connects TRBV7-2 to TRBJ2-1; D is ambiguous. Trimming left V 5 bases short and J 9 bases short, with 11 bases between. Per germline, CDR1 SGHTA and CDR2 FQGNSA. CDR3 size: 12 residues. In DNA, the CDR3 is TGTGCCAGCAGCATCCTCGGGTTTGAGCAGTTCTTC. The encoded protein is CASSILGFEQFF.

The chain uses TRBV5-1 and TRBJ1-1; 9 bases agree with TRBD1. Unmatched junction bases numbered 6, after V lost 4 bases and J lost 2 bases. This CDR3 contains 15 residues. From germline, CDR1 is SGHRS and CDR2 YFSETQ. CDR3 amino acids: CASSPMGQGNTEAFF. The CDR3 bases are TGCGCCAGCAGCCCAATGGGACAGGGAAACACTGAAGCTTTCTTT.

This rearrangement joins TRBV20-1 to TRBJ2-3, with D tentatively TRBD1 (5 bases). V shed 4 bases and J shed 4 bases, with 24 bases lying between them. CDR1 and CDR2 (germline): DFQATT, SNEGSKA (reference sequence). The CDR3 contains 17 residues. The CDR3 sequence is CSANPTGIAERPDTQYF. In nucleotides, the CDR3 is TGCAGTGCTAACCCCACAGGAATAGCAGAAAGACCAGATACGCAGTATTTT.

J is TRBJ2-2 and V is TRBV12-3 or TRBV12-4; possibly TRBD1 or TRBD2 for D (6 bases each). The V gene lost 6 bases and the J gene lost 6 bases, with 17 bases spanning the gap. The CDR3 extends over 15 amino acids. CDR3 protein: CASRSTGRKAGELFF. CDR3 sequence (DNA): TGTGCCAGCAGGTCCACAGGGAGGAAGGCCGGGGAGCTGTTTTTT.

The chain carries TRBV28 and TRBJ1-1; no firm D call. V lost 10 bases and J 4 bases, leaving 10 bases between the germline ends. CDR3 length equals 11 residues. Germline CDR1 and CDR2: MDHEN and SYDVKM. The CDR3 bases are TGTGCCACCGCCCGGGGCACTGAAGCTTTCTTT. Its translation is CATARGTEAFF.

CDR3 DNA sequence: TGTGCCAGCTCACGAGGTGGGGACCTTGGAAACACCATATATTTT. The encoded protein is CASSRGGDLGNTIYF. V usage is TRBV18 and J usage is TRBJ1-3, with D possibly matching TRBD1 (5 bases). Trimming took 4 bases from V and 3 from J, leaving 13 bases between them. Germline CDR1 is KGHSH and CDR2 is LQKENI. CDR3 size: 15 residues. The full variable domain, with the rest looked up from reference TRBV18 and TRBJ1-3, is NAGVMQNPRHLVRRRGQEARLRCSPMKGHSHVYWYRQLPEEGLKFMVYLQKENIIDESGMPKERFSAEFPKEGPSILRIQQVVRGDSAAYFCASSRGGDLGNTIYFGEGSWLTVV.

V and J are TRBV18 and TRBJ1-1; D call uncertain. V lost 1 base, J lost 7 bases, and 10 bases lay in between. Germline V gene sequence: CDR1 KGHSH, CDR2 LQKENI. CDR3 length: 13 residues. CDR3 sequence reads: CASSPRSIGEAFF. CDR3 sequence (DNA): TGTGCCAGCTCACCACGAAGTATAGGTGAAGCTTTCTTT.

This clonotype was observed at least ten times. The rearrangement joins TRBV5-1 to TRBJ2-3; 11 nucleotides align to TRBD1. Trimming removed 4 bases from V and 5 bases from J; junction bases left unmatched: 3. Germline CDR1 reads SGHRS; CDR2 reads YFSETQ. This CDR3 comprises 14 residues. The CDR3 DNA sequence: TGCGCCAGCAGCCGGGGACAGGGGGGAGATACGCAGTATTTT. Protein sequence: CASSRGQGGDTQYF.

This clonotype was seen a few times. J is TRBJ1-6 and V is TRBV6-5; no clear D. The V and J ends lost 0 bases and 4 bases respectively, with 10 bases between them. The CDR3 sequence is 16 residues long. Germline V lookup: CDR1 MNHEY, CDR2 SVGAGI. CDR3 in amino acids: CASSYSGVVYNSPLHF. The CDR3 nucleotides read TGTGCCAGCAGTTACTCAGGAGTCGTATATAATTCACCCCTCCACTTT.

This CDR3 reads CASSPPGVHTEAFF. CDR3 nucleotide sequence: TGTGCCAGCAGTCCTCCCGGGGTGCACACTGAAGCTTTCTTT. The chain links TRBV7-9 to TRBJ1-1; D remains ambiguous. Germline values: CDR1 SEHNR, CDR2 FQNEAQ (reference sequence). Trimming left V 6 bases short and J 3 bases short, with 14 bases between. This CDR3 is built from 14 residues.

J is TRBJ1-5 and V is TRBV18; D possibly corresponds to TRBD1 (6 bases). The CDR3 totals 14 residues. Germline CDR1 reads KGHSH; CDR2 reads LQKENI. V was cut by 3 bases and J by 3 bases, with 9 bases left in between. The CDR3 here is CASSPDRHNQPQHF. In DNA form, the CDR3 reads TGTGCCAGCTCACCTGACAGGCACAATCAGCCCCAGCATTTT.